The source of this T cell receptor beta chain is a study of cytomegalovirus exposure and HLA in healthy donors. It was with 60 Vbeta and 13 Jbeta primers that the PCR ran. The protocol was immunoSEQ multiplex PCR, while the TCRdb copy is restricted to in-frame clones and leaves out a portion. The table has about 95,000 clones, around 82% seen once. The donors were healthy bone marrow donors. This TCR was recovered from a man aged 25 to 40 in good health and CMV-seropositive. Sequencing input: PBMCs.

Written as DNA, the CDR3 is TGTGCCAGCAGCTTGGGGCTAGCGGGAGGGGGGATTTACAATGAGCAGTTCTTC. This sequence encodes CASSLGLAGGGIYNEQFF. V and J are TRBV5-5 and TRBJ2-1; 12 positions agree with TRBD2. Germline-derived CDR1 and CDR2 are SGHKS and YYEKEE (reference sequence). V gave up 0 bases and J gave up 4 bases; unmatched junction bases: 8. This CDR3 is 18 amino acids long. Complete variable domain (other parts from reference TRBV5-5 and TRBJ2-1): DAGVTQSPTHLIKTRGQQVTLRCSPISGHKSVSWYQQVLGQGPQFIFQYYEKEERGRGNFPDRFSARQFPNYSSELNVNALLLGDSALYLCASSLGLAGGGIYNEQFFGPGTRLTVL.